This T cell receptor beta chain emerged from a study of spatial heterogeneity in lung cancer. Findings and caveats of the study: Expanded alpha and beta TCR counts within tumors tracked tumor mutation counts.

Time point given: sample taken at primary tumor resection. The sequenced material consisted of unsorted whole RNA from tumor, nontumor lung or frozen PBMC. This clonotype was counted at least ten times. Its specificity is not known. Trimming removed 1 base at V and 5 bases at J, with 18 bases between. Per germline, CDR1 MNHEY and CDR2 SVGEGT. This CDR3 contains 17 residues. Every TCR cDNA molecule bore its own unique molecular identifier. One entry per CDR3 protein results from TCRdb running MiXCR on the 5' RACE reads. The profile shows over 5,500 distinct CDR3 sequences, 7.5% to 9.5% of them singletons.

This specimen was lung tumor tissue, taken at surgery. This rearrangement joins TRBV6-2 or TRBV6-3 to TRBJ2-1, with a tentative D call TRBD2 (6 bases). The TCR originated in a female donor with early-stage non-small cell lung cancer. In DNA form, the CDR3 reads TGTGCCAGCAGTTACTTTTATAGCGGCGTCGCGAACAATGAGCAGTTCTTC. Protein: CASSYFYSGVANNEQFF.